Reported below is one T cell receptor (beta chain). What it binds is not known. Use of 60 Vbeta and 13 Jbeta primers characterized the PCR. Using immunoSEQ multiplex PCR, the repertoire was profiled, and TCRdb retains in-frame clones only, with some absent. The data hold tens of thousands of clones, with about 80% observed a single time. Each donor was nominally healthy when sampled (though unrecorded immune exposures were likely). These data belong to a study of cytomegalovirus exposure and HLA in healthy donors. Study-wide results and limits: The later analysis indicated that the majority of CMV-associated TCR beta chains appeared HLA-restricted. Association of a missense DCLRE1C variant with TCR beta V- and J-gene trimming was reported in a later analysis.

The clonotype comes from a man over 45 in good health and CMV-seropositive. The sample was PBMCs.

The CDR3 region has the DNA TGTGCCAGTCAGGGGCAGACCTATGGCTACACCTTC. This codes for CASQGQTYGYTF. The rearrangement uses TRBV9 and TRBJ1-2; tentatively, D is TRBD1 (6 bases). The CDR3 length is 12 residues. V lost 8 bases, J lost 4 bases, and 12 bases lay in between. Germline CDR1 reads SGDLS; CDR2 reads YYNGEE. The full variable domain, with the rest looked up from reference TRBV9 and TRBJ1-2, is DSGVTQTPKHLITATGQRVTLRCSPRSGDLSVYWYQQSLDQGLQFLIQYYNGEERAKGNILERFSAQQFPDLHSELNLSSLELGDSALYFCASQGQTYGYTFGSGTRLTVV.